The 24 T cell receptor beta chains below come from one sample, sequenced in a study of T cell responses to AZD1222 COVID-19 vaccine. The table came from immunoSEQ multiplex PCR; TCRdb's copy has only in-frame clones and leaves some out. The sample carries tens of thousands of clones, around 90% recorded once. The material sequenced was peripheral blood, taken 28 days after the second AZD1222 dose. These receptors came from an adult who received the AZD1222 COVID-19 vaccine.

In DNA form, the CDR3 reads TGTGCCAGCAGCTTAGTTCTAGAGAGCTACGAGCAGTACTTC. Amino acids: CASSLVLESYEQYF. The V and J genes are TRBV7-2 and TRBJ2-7, with D hard to call. The CDR3 is 14 amino acids. The ends were cut back, 1 base at V and 3 bases at J, with 10 bases in the middle. Germline CDR1 is SGHTA and CDR2 is FQGNSA.

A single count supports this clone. Written as DNA, the CDR3 is TGTGCCAGCAGCTTAGGGGGCGCGGGACGGGCAGATACGCAGTATTTT. This codes for CASSLGGAGRADTQYF. The J gene is TRBJ2-3, the V gene TRBV7-9, with TRBD2 as a possible D gene (6 bases). Germline V gene lookup returns CDR1 SEHNR and CDR2 FQNEAQ (reference sequence). The CDR3 spans 16 residues. Between the trimmed V and J ends, which lost 1 base and 4 bases, there was a span of 15 bases. The entire variable domain, with the rest obtained from reference TRBV7-9 and TRBJ2-3, is as follows: DTGVSQNPRHKITKRGQNVTFRCDPISEHNRLYWYRQTLGQGPEFLTYFQNEAQLEKSRLLSDRFSAERPKGSFSTLEIQRTEQGDSAMYLCASSLGGAGRADTQYFGPGTRLTVL.

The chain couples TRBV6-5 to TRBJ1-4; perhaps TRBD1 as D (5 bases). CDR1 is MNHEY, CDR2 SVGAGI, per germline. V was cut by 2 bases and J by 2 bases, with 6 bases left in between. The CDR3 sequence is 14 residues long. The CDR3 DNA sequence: TGTGCCAGCAGTTACGGGGACACTAATGAAAAACTGTTTTTT. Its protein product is CASSYGDTNEKLFF.

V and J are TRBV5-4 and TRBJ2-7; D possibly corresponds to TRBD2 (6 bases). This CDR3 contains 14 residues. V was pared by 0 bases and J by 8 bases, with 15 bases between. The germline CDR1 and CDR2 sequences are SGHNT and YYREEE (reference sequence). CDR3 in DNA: TGTGCCAGCAGCTTGGAACAGGACTACGATAAGCAGTACTTC. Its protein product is CASSLEQDYDKQYF.

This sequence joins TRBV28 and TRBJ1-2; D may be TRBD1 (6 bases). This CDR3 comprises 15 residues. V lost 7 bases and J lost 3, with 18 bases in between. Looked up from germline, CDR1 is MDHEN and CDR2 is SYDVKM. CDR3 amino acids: CASIGGGSIHYGYTF. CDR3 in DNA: TGTGCCAGCATAGGGGGGGGCAGTATCCACTATGGCTACACCTTC.

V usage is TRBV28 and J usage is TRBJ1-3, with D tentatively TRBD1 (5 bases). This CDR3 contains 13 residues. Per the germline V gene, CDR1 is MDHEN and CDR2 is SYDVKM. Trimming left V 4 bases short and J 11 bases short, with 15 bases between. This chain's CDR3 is CASSSLTVSAIYF. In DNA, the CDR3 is TGTGCCAGCAGTTCCTTGACAGTCTCCGCCATATATTTT. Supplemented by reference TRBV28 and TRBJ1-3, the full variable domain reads DVKVTQSSRYLVKRTGEKVFLECVQDMDHENMFWYRQDPGLGLRLIYFSYDVKMKEKGDIPEGYSVSREKKERFSLILESASTNQTSMYLCASSSLTVSAIYFGEGSWLTVV.

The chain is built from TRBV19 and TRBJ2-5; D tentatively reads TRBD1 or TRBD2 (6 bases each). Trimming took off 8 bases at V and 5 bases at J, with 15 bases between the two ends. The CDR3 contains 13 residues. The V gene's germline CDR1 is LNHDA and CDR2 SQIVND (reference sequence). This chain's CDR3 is CASGDSRGETQYF. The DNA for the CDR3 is TGTGCCAGTGGGGACTCTAGGGGGGAGACCCAGTACTTC.

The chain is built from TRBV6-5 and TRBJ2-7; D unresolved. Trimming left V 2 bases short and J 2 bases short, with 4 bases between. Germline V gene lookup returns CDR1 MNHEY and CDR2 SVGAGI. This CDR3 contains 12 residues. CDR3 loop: CASSYITYEQYF. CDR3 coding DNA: TGTGCCAGCAGTTACATCACCTACGAGCAGTACTTC.

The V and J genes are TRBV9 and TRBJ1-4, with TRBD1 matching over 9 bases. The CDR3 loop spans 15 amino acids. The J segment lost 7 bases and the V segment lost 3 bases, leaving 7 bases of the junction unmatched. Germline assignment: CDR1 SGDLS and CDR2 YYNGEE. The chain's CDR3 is CASSGTGVQSEKLFF. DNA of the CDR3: TGTGCCAGCAGCGGGACAGGGGTCCAGAGTGAAAAACTGTTTTTT.

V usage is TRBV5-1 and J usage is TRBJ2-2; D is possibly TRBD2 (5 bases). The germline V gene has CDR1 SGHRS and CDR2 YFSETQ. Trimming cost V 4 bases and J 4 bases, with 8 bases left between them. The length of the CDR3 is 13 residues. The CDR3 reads CASSPSGTGELFF. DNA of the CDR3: TGCGCCAGCAGCCCAAGCGGCACCGGGGAGCTGTTTTTT.

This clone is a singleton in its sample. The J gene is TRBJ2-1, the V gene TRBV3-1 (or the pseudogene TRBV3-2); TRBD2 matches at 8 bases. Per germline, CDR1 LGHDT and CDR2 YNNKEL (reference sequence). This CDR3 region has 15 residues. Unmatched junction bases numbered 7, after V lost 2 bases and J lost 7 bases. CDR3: CASSQKSGSGNEQFF. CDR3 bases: TGTGCCAGCAGCCAAAAGAGCGGGAGTGGGAATGAGCAGTTCTTC.

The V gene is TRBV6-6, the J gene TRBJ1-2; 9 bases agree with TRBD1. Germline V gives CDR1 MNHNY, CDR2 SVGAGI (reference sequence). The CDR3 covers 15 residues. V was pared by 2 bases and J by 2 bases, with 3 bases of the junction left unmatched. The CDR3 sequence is CASSYQGTGNYGYTF. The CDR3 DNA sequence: TGTGCCAGCAGTTACCAAGGGACAGGGAACTATGGCTACACCTTC.

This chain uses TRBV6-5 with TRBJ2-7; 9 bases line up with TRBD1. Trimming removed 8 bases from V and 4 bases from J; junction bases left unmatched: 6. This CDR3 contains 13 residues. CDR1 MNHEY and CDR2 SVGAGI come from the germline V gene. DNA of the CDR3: TGTGCCAGCCACAGGGGGCGCGGGTACGAGCAGTACTTC. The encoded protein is CASHRGRGYEQYF.

CDR3 sequence (DNA): TGTGCCAGCAGTTTAAAGGGACTAGCGGGATATTGGCAGTACTTC. It translates to CASSLKGLAGYWQYF. The rearrangement uses TRBV27 and TRBJ2-7; 13 nucleotides line up with TRBD2. Germline V lookup: CDR1 MNHEY, CDR2 SMNVEV (reference sequence). The CDR3 has 15 amino acids. After removal of 2 bases from V and 9 bases from J, the junction contained 7 bases not matched to a gene.

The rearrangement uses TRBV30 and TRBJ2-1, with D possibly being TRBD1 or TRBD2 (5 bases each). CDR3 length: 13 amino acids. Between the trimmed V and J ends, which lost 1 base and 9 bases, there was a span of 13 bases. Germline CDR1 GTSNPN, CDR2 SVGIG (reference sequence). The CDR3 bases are TGTGCCTGGAGTGGACTTTCGAGGGGTGAGCAGTTCTTC. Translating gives CAWSGLSRGEQFF.

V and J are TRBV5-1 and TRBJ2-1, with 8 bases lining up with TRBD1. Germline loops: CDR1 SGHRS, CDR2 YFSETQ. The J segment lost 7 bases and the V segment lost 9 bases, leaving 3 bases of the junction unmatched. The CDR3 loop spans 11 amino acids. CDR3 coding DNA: TGCGCCACCAGGACAGGGAATGAGCAGTTCTTC. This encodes CATRTGNEQFF. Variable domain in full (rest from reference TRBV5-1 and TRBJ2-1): KAGVTQTPRYLIKTRGQQVTLSCSPISGHRSVSWYQQTPGQGLQFLFEYFSETQRNKGNFPGRFSGRQFSNSRSEMNVSTLELGDSALYLCATRTGNEQFFGPGTRLTVL.

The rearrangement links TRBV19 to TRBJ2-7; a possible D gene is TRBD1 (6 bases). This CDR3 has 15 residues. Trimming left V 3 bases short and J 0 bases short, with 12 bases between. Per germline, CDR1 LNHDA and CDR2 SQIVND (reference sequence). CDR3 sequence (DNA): TGTGCCAGTAGTATCGCCCTAGGGGGCTCCTACGAGCAGTACTTC. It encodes CASSIALGGSYEQYF.

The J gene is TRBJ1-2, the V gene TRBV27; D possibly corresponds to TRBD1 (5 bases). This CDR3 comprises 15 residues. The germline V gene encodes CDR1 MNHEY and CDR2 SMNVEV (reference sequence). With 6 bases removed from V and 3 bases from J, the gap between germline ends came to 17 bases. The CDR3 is CASSQRGGADYGYTF. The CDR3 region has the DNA TGTGCCAGCAGCCAAAGGGGAGGGGCGGACTATGGCTACACCTTC.

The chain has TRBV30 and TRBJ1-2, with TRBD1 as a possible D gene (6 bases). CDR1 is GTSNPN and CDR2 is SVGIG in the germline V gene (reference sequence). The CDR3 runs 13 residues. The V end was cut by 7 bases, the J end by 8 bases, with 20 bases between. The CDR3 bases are TGTGCCTCCGTGGGGCAGGGGATAGGAGGCTACACCTTC. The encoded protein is CASVGQGIGGYTF.

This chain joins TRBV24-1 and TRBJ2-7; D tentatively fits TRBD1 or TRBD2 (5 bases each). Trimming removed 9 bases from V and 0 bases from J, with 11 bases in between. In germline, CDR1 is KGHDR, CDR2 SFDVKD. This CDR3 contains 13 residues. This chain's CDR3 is CATRDGLSYEQYF. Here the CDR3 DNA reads TGTGCCACCCGGGACGGACTCTCCTACGAGCAGTACTTC.

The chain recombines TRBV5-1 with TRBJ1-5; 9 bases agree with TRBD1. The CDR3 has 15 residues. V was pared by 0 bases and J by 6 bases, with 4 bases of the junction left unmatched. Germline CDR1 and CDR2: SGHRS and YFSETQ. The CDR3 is CASSLAGQGSQPQHF. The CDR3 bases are TGCGCCAGCAGCTTGGCTGGACAGGGGAGTCAGCCCCAGCATTTT.

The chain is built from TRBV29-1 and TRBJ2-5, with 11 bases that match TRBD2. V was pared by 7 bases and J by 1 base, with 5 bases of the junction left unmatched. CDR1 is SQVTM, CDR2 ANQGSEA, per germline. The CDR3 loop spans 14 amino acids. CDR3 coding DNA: TGCAGCGACTTCGGGACTAGCGGCCAAGAGACCCAGTACTTC. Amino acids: CSDFGTSGQETQYF.

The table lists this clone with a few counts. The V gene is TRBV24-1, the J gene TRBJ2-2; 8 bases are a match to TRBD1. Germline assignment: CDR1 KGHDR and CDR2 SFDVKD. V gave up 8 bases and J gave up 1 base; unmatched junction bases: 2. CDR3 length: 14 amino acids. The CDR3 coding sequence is TGTGCCACCACCAGGGGGCAGAACACCGGGGAGCTGTTTTTT. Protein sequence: CATTRGQNTGELFF.

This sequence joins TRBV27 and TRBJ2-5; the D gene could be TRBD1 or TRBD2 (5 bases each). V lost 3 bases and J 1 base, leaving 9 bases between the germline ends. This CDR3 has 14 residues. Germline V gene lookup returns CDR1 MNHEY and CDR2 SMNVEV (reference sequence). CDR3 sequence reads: CASSFFGTQETQYF. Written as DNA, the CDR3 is TGTGCCAGCAGTTTTTTCGGGACCCAAGAGACCCAGTACTTC.